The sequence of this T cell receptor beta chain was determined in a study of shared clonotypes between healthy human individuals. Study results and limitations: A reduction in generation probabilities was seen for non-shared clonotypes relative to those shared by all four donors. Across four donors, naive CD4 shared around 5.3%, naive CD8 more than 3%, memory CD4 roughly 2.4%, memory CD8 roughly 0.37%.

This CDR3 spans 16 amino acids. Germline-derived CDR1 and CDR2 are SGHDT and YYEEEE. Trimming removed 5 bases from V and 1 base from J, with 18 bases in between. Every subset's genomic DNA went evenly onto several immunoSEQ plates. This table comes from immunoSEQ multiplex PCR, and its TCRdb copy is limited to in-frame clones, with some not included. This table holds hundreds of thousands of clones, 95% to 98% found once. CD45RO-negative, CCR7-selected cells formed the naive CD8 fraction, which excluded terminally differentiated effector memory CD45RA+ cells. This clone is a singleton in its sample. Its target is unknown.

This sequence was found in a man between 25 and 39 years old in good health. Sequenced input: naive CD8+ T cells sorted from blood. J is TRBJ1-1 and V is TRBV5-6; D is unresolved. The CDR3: CASRGEAGWANTEAFF. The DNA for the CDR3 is TGTGCCAGCAGGGGAGAAGCAGGATGGGCGAACACTGAAGCTTTCTTT.